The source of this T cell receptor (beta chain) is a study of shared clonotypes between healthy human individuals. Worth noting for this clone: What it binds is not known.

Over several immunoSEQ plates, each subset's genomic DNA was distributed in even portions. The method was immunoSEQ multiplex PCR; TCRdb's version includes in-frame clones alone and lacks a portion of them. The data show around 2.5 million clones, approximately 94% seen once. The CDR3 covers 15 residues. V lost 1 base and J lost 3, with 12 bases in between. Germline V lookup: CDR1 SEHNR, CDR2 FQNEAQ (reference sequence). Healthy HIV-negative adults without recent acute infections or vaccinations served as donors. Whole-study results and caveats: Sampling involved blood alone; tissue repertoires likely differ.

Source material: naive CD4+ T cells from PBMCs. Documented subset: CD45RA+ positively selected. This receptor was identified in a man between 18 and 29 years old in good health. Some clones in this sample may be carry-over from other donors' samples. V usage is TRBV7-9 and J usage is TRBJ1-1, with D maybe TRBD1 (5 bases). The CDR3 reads CASSLEVVGDTEAFF. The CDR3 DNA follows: TGTGCCAGCAGCTTAGAGGTTGTAGGGGACACTGAAGCTTTCTTT.